This is a list of T cell receptor beta chains from one sample in a study of T-cell memory formation after mild COVID-19. MiXCR was run by TCRdb on the 5' RACE reads, yielding one entry per CDR3 protein. The repertoire includes 430,000 or so distinct CDR3 sequences, roughly 25% of them detected once, and around 13% sits in the top ten. The sequenced sample was PBMCs or a T cell subset sorted from them (not recorded which). Every receptor here comes from an adult woman who had mild COVID-19 (a few samples of this study predate the infection). Cell type and time point are not known. Both conserved end residues are part of each CDR3. The order of the fields is J gene, V gene, clone size, D gene, CDR3 DNA, CDR3 protein. A D gene is named only where the DNA matches it firmly. Rows may omit the clone size; those that give it use once, few, many or a size class.

j_gene: TRBJ2-3
v_gene: TRBV19
abundance: .
d_gene: .
CDR3nt: TGTGCCAGTAGTATTGGCGCATCCTCCACAGATACGCAGTATTTT
CDR3aa: CASSIGASSTDTQYF

j_gene: TRBJ2-7
v_gene: TRBV10-2
abundance: .
d_gene: TRBD1
CDR3nt: TGCGCCAGCAGTGATCGGGGGACAGGAGCCTACGAGCAGTACTTC
CDR3aa: CASSDRGTGAYEQYF

j_gene: TRBJ2-7
v_gene: TRBV10-3
abundance: few
d_gene: TRBD2
CDR3nt: TGTGCCATCAGTGAGTCGGCTAGCGGGGGCTACGAGCAGTACTTC
CDR3aa: CAISESASGGYEQYF

j_gene: TRBJ1-6
v_gene: TRBV12-3/TRBV12-4
abundance: few
d_gene: TRBD1
CDR3nt: TGTGCCAGCAGTACCGACAGGGGAAATTCACCCCTCCACTTT
CDR3aa: CASSTDRGNSPLHF

j_gene: TRBJ1-3
v_gene: TRBV11-2
abundance: .
d_gene: .
CDR3nt: TGTGCCAGCAGCTTACAGGGTATCGGAAACACCATATATTTT
CDR3aa: CASSLQGIGNTIYF

j_gene: TRBJ1-3
v_gene: TRBV12-3/TRBV12-4
abundance: many
d_gene: .
CDR3nt: TGTGCCAGCAGTTTCACTGGAAACACCATATATTTT
CDR3aa: CASSFTGNTIYF

j_gene: TRBJ2-1
v_gene: TRBV5-1
abundance: few
d_gene: TRBD2
CDR3nt: TGCGCCAGCAGCTTGGAGTCCCAGCGGGATAACAATGAGCAGTTCTTC
CDR3aa: CASSLESQRDNNEQFF

j_gene: TRBJ2-7
v_gene: TRBV7-9
abundance: few
d_gene: .
CDR3nt: TGTGCCAGCAGCACTAGACAGGAACCCTACGAGCAGTACTTC
CDR3aa: CASSTRQEPYEQYF

j_gene: TRBJ2-3
v_gene: TRBV11-2
abundance: .
d_gene: .
CDR3nt: TGTGCCAGCAGCTTATGGAGTTCCGCGGGTCACAATACGCAGTATTTT
CDR3aa: CASSLWSSAGHNTQYF

j_gene: TRBJ2-2
v_gene: TRBV19
abundance: few
d_gene: .
CDR3nt: TGTGCCACCACGACACCAACCGGGGAGCTGTTTTTT
CDR3aa: CATTTPTGELFF

j_gene: TRBJ2-1
v_gene: TRBV5-4
abundance: .
d_gene: TRBD2
CDR3nt: TGTGCCAGCAGCTTGGTCCGACTAGCGGGAGAGGGCTCCTACAATGAGCAGTTCTTC
CDR3aa: CASSLVRLAGEGSYNEQFF

j_gene: TRBJ1-5
v_gene: TRBV5-1
abundance: few
d_gene: .
CDR3nt: TGCGCCAGCAGCCCCGACGGGGGGTACAATCAGCCCCAGCATTTT
CDR3aa: CASSPDGGYNQPQHF

j_gene: TRBJ2-1
v_gene: TRBV30
abundance: .
d_gene: TRBD2
CDR3nt: TGTGCCTGGAGGGGACTAGCGGATAGCAATGAGCAGTTCTTC
CDR3aa: CAWRGLADSNEQFF

j_gene: TRBJ1-3
v_gene: TRBV6-1
abundance: .
d_gene: TRBD1
CDR3nt: TGTGCCAGCAGTGAAAGTAGGGGGCGAAACACCATATATTTT
CDR3aa: CASSESRGRNTIYF

j_gene: TRBJ1-2
v_gene: TRBV7-9
abundance: few
d_gene: .
CDR3nt: TGTGCCAGCAGCTCTCTAGGGGAGTTGAAGTATGGCTACACCTTC
CDR3aa: CASSSLGELKYGYTF

j_gene: TRBJ2-1
v_gene: TRBV12-3/TRBV12-4
abundance: many
d_gene: .
CDR3nt: TGTGCCAGCAGCACAAAGGGGTCGGGGGGCGGTGATGAGCAGTTCTTC
CDR3aa: CASSTKGSGGGDEQFF

j_gene: TRBJ1-2
v_gene: TRBV19
abundance: .
d_gene: TRBD1
CDR3nt: TGTGCCAGTAGTTCCTCAAGGACAGGGCTTAACTATGGCTACACCTTC
CDR3aa: CASSSSRTGLNYGYTF

j_gene: TRBJ2-2
v_gene: TRBV9
abundance: few
d_gene: .
CDR3nt: TGTGCCAGCAGCCAACCTGGAGCGAGAGGCACCGGGGAGCTGTTTTTT
CDR3aa: CASSQPGARGTGELFF

j_gene: TRBJ1-5
v_gene: TRBV10-3
abundance: few
d_gene: .
CDR3nt: TGTGCCATCAGTGGAGATAGCAATCAGCCCCAGCATTTT
CDR3aa: CAISGDSNQPQHF

j_gene: TRBJ2-3
v_gene: TRBV5-1
abundance: few
d_gene: .
CDR3nt: TGCGCCAGCAGGGACAGACTCAGTAGCACAGATACGCAGTATTTT
CDR3aa: CASRDRLSSTDTQYF

j_gene: TRBJ2-3
v_gene: TRBV7-3
abundance: few
d_gene: TRBD2
CDR3nt: TGTGCCAGCAGCGCAGGGACTACGGGCACAGATACGCAGTATTTT
CDR3aa: CASSAGTTGTDTQYF

j_gene: TRBJ2-2
v_gene: TRBV11-1
abundance: .
d_gene: .
CDR3nt: TGTGCCAGCAGCGCCCTTTTGGGGGCCACCGGGGAGCTGTTTTTT
CDR3aa: CASSALLGATGELFF

j_gene: TRBJ2-7
v_gene: TRBV20-1
abundance: few
d_gene: .
CDR3nt: TGCAGTGCTATCACCCTGGGGGCGGCCAACGAGCAGTACTTC
CDR3aa: CSAITLGAANEQYF

j_gene: TRBJ2-5
v_gene: TRBV20-1
abundance: few
d_gene: .
CDR3nt: TGCAGTGTTAAGTCTCCGGGACTGCAAGAGACCCAGTACTTC
CDR3aa: CSVKSPGLQETQYF